Presented here are 18 T cell receptor beta chains from one specimen sequenced in a study of metastatic and nonmetastatic thyroid tumors. MiXCR re-clonotyped the PCR reads for TCRdb. The table shows tens of thousands of clones, with about 18% occurring only once. Among the patients, none had received any treatment before thyroid surgery. The source material was blood. Every receptor here comes from a male donor with papillary thyroid cancer or a benign thyroid nodule (not recorded which). Some clones in this sample may be carry-over from other donors' samples.

This clone was observed many times. This chain joins TRBV9 and TRBJ2-7; tentatively, D is TRBD1 (5 bases). The length of the CDR3 is 14 residues. Germline-derived CDR1 and CDR2 are SGDLS and YYNGEE. The V and J ends lost 1 base and 1 base respectively, with 9 bases between them. The DNA for the CDR3 is TGTGCCAGCAGCGTATCAGGGCAGTCCTACGAGCAGTACTTC. This gives the protein CASSVSGQSYEQYF.

This clone was seen repeatedly, ten times or more. The V gene is TRBV18, the J gene TRBJ2-1, with 13 bases matching TRBD2. Germline lookup yields CDR1 KGHSH and CDR2 LQKENI. The V gene end was trimmed by 6 bases and the J gene end by 0 bases; junction bases not matched to a gene: 11. This CDR3 spans 19 amino acids. The CDR3 reads CASSRLGLAGHSSYNEQFF. In DNA, the CDR3 is TGTGCCAGCTCCCGCCTGGGACTAGCGGGGCATAGCTCCTACAATGAGCAGTTCTTC.

This clone was counted many times. This sequence joins TRBV11-1 and TRBJ2-3; D might be TRBD2 (5 bases). Trimming left V 1 base short and J 0 bases short, with 14 bases between. Germline CDR1 reads SGHAT; CDR2 reads FQDESV (reference sequence). This CDR3 comprises 17 residues. This CDR3 is CASSLDPAATSTDTQYF. In nucleotides, the CDR3 is TGTGCCAGCAGCTTAGATCCAGCGGCAACTAGCACAGATACGCAGTATTTT.

The J gene is TRBJ2-7, the V gene TRBV2; D is undetermined. This CDR3 spans 13 amino acids. Per the germline V gene, CDR1 is SNHLY and CDR2 is FYNNEI. Trimming shortened V by 5 bases and J by 4 bases, and 12 bases separated the two germline ends. This chain's CDR3 is CASSRQVSYEQYF. The CDR3 nucleotides read TGTGCCAGCAGTCGCCAGGTATCGTACGAGCAGTACTTC.

At least ten counts were recorded for this clone. A single base separates this from a much larger clone, so it may be a read error. The gene calls are TRBV6-1 and TRBJ2-7, with D possibly called TRBD1 or TRBD2 (5 bases each). This CDR3 is 15 amino acids long. Germline V lookup: CDR1 MNHNS, CDR2 SASEGT. V lost 0 bases and J lost 9, with 18 bases in between. Here the CDR3 reads CASSEAAGTPNGQYF. The CDR3 DNA sequence: TGTGCCAGCAGTGAAGCGGCAGGGACGCCTAACGGGCAGTACTTC.

This clone was counted many times. V and J are TRBV5-6 and TRBJ2-2, with D unresolved. The CDR3 runs to 14 residues. V gave up 4 bases and J gave up 4 bases, with 11 bases separating them. Germline V gene sequence: CDR1 SGHDT, CDR2 YYEEEE. Here the CDR3 DNA reads TGTGCCAGCAGCACGGACCCCCTCACCGGGGAGCTGTTTTTT. Translation: CASSTDPLTGELFF.

This clone was seen many times. The CDR3 nucleotides are TGTGCCAGCAGCATAAGTACACAGGGGGCCGGTGGCTACACCTTC. It encodes CASSISTQGAGGYTF. The chain uses TRBV11-3 and TRBJ1-2, with 9 positions matching TRBD1. The CDR3 extends over 15 amino acids. Trimming cost V 5 bases and J 7 bases; bases outside gene matches: 11. Germline V gene data show CDR1 as SGHNT and CDR2 as YENEEA.

Of note for this clone: Since the CDR3 does not end with the conserved phenylalanine or tryptophan, this likely comes from a read error. The chain links TRBV5-6 to TRBJ2-7; D might be TRBD2 (5 bases). The germline V gene has CDR1 SGHDT and CDR2 YYEEEE. This CDR3 has 15 residues. Trimming removed 1 base at V and 6 bases at J, with 17 bases between. Written as DNA, the CDR3 is TGTGCCAGCAGCTTGCGGAGAAGGGAGAGTGTCGAGCAGTACCTC. Translating it yields CASSLRRRESVEQYL.

Ten or more counts support this clone. V gene TRBV10-1 combines with J gene TRBJ2-2; D is ambiguous. In germline, CDR1 is WNHNN, CDR2 SYGVQD (reference sequence). The V and J ends lost 2 bases and 6 bases respectively, with 13 bases between them. This CDR3 is built from 15 residues. CDR3 sequence: CASSEEKGWAGELFF. The CDR3 DNA reads TGCGCCAGCAGTGAGGAAAAGGGTTGGGCCGGGGAGCTGTTTTTT.

This clone was picked up a small number of times. This rearrangement joins TRBV3-1 to TRBJ2-5; D is undetermined. Germline values: CDR1 LGHDT, CDR2 YNNKEL (reference sequence). The CDR3 is 14 amino acids. V gave up 5 bases and J gave up 0 bases, with 10 bases separating them. CDR3 in DNA: TGTGCCAGCAGCGCCCAGACTTACCAAGAGACCCAGTACTTC. Protein sequence: CASSAQTYQETQYF.

This clone has at least ten counts. The rearrangement links TRBV12-3 or TRBV12-4 to TRBJ2-2, with a possible D match to TRBD2 (6 bases). The length of the CDR3 is 15 residues. V was clipped by 2 bases and J by 7 bases, with 14 bases between them. CDR3 DNA sequence: TGTGCCAGCAGTTTAAACGTACAGCGGGTCGGGGAGCTGTTTTTT. This translates into CASSLNVQRVGELFF.

This clone is medium-sized in the sample. This sequence joins TRBV6-1 and TRBJ2-5; TRBD2 matches 10 bases. The CDR3 runs 15 residues. The germline CDR1 and CDR2 sequences are MNHNS and SASEGT. The junction had 8 bases not matched to a gene; V was cut back by 8 bases and J by 2 bases. This CDR3 reads CASSHGLAVQETQYF. Written as DNA, the CDR3 is TGTGCCAGCTCTCACGGACTAGCGGTACAAGAGACCCAGTACTTC.

This clone was observed many times. The chain links TRBV10-2 to TRBJ2-2, with 9 bases that match TRBD2. Germline loops: CDR1 WSHSY, CDR2 SAAADI. Trimming at V came to 5 bases and at J to 6 bases, leaving 10 bases not matched to a gene. This CDR3 has 16 amino acids. CDR3 nucleotides: TGCGCCAGCAGTCCCCCCGGGACTAGCCCATCCGGGGAGCTGTTTTTT. Its protein product is CASSPPGTSPSGELFF.

This clone showed up many times. V and J are TRBV5-1 and TRBJ2-1; tentatively, D is TRBD2 (7 bases). The CDR3 is 17 residues long. Germline-derived CDR1 and CDR2 are SGHRS and YFSETQ. The germline V and J ends were trimmed by 0 bases and 6 bases, with 19 bases remaining between them. This chain's CDR3 is CASSLASYVGGGNEQFF. In DNA form, the CDR3 reads TGCGCCAGCAGCTTGGCCTCATATGTGGGAGGGGGCAATGAGCAGTTCTTC.

The sample holds a few counts of this clone. The gene calls are TRBV5-6 and TRBJ2-4; D unclear. V shed 0 bases and J shed 3 bases, with 22 bases lying between them. Germline-derived CDR1 and CDR2 are SGHDT and YYEEEE. The CDR3 consists of 19 residues. CDR3 DNA sequence: TGTGCCAGCAGCTTGGGCTGGGGTCAAGGGCACATAGTCAAAAACATTCAGTACTTC. Amino acid sequence: CASSLGWGQGHIVKNIQYF.

The rearrangement links TRBV11-1 to TRBJ2-3, with TRBD1 identical over 10 bases. V shed 7 bases, J shed 4 bases, and the junction held 17 bases outside the gene matches. Germline-derived CDR1 and CDR2 are SGHAT and FQDESV (reference sequence). The CDR3 totals 18 residues. The CDR3 DNA reads TGTGCCAGCACCGCTTATGACAGGGGGCAACCTTGGGCAGATACGCAGTATTTT. Its protein is CASTAYDRGQPWADTQYF. Full variable domain (outside the CDR3, taken from reference TRBV11-1 and TRBJ2-3): EAEVAQSPRYKITEKSQAVAFWCDPISGHATLYWYRQILGQGPELLVQFQDESVVDDSQLPKDRFSAERLKGVDSTLKIQPAELGDSAMYLCASTAYDRGQPWADTQYFGPGTRLTVL.

The genes are TRBV9 and TRBJ2-7; 9 bases line up with TRBD1. Germline lookup yields CDR1 SGDLS and CDR2 YYNGEE. The CDR3 runs 13 residues. V shed 5 bases, J shed 1 base, and the junction held 1 base outside the gene matches. DNA of the CDR3: TGTGCCAGCAGTGGACAGGGGTCCTACGAGCAGTACTTC. Amino acids: CASSGQGSYEQYF.

This clone was recorded many times. V usage is TRBV14 and J usage is TRBJ2-7; TRBD1 or TRBD2 may be the D gene (5 bases each). V lost 4 bases and J lost 6, with 16 bases in between. The CDR3 runs to 14 residues. CDR1 and CDR2 from the germline V gene are SGHDN and FVKESK. The DNA for the CDR3 is TGTGCCAGCAGCCTGGGACGGTTTGTCGGCGAGCAGTACTTC. Amino acid sequence: CASSLGRFVGEQYF. Full variable domain (rest looked up from reference TRBV14 and TRBJ2-7): EAGVTQFPSHSVIEKGQTVTLRCDPISGHDNLYWYRRVMGKEIKFLLHFVKESKQDESGMPNNRFLAERTGGTYSTLKVQPAELEDSGVYFCASSLGRFVGEQYFGPGTRLTVT.